This T cell receptor beta chain was documented in a study of blood T cells in healthy people across ages (dated by TCRdb to the mid-2010s). Regarding the complete study: In model experiments, template switching captured about one uniquely barcoded TCR beta cDNA molecule for every two T cells. Age-related changes in TCR beta repertoire diversity were measured in the study by deep sequencing normalized with unique cDNA molecular identifiers. The study analyzed two additional independent replicas of 1 million unique cDNA reads from the same blood draw for two donors, one aged 18 to 29 and one aged 80 or older. To avoid experimental bias, donors of different ages were distributed randomly across sequencing lanes. Donors were grouped into four age groups: young (average roughly 15 years), middle-aged (about 38), aged (approximately 67) and long-lived (roughly 80). Here is what the overall study found, with its caveats: A strong correlation was found between observed TCR beta diversity and the percentage of naive T cells measured by flow cytometry. Bulk unsorted PBMC profiling prevented conclusive comparison of naive and antigen-experienced compartments. Compared with the aged group, more naive CD4+ T cells, fewer expanded clones and increased TCR diversity were shown by the long-lived group, suggesting age selection. Estimates of total diversity based on one million sequenced T cells were regarded as lower bounds and as underestimates. As age increased, observed TCR beta diversity per million T cells dropped in a roughly linear way, and a significant reduction was already evident by age 40. Because the CMV infection status of the donors was unknown, age-related changes in expanded clonotypes may potentially have been confounded.

Library preparation used 5' RACE. Sequencer: Illumina HiSeq 2500. A second PCR of roughly 7 to 11 cycles was performed with a sample-barcoded 5' primer and a J-beta primer mix. Each TCR beta cDNA molecule received a unique molecular identifier from a template-switch 5' adaptor carrying 12 random nucleotides. Each sample yielded at least 2.5 million CDR3-containing paired-end reads. The Mint cDNA synthesis kit, primed by a TRBC-specific oligonucleotide, was used to synthesize first-strand cDNA from all RNA. After uracil-DNA glycosylase treatment, a first 18-cycle PCR used universal primers M1SS and BC2_uni_R on all cDNA. The authors processed their data as follows. Each sample was normalized by randomly selecting 1 million high-quality reads, each carrying a distinct molecular identifier. Reads with shared molecular identifiers were discarded instead of being binned into consensus sequences. CDR3 identification, clonotype clustering and error correction used MiTCR with a Q25 quality threshold and the strictest error-elimination algorithm. Lower-bound total TCR beta diversity was estimated with a nonparametric unseen species model using Euler transformation. TCRdb passed the public sequencing reads through fastp at Q25 and MiXCR, retaining productive beta sequences. Merged by CDR3 protein, the rows form single entries marked with the most common genes and DNA. The V and J calls were determined by TCRdb, not by the authors. Within this sample are approximately 850,000 distinct CDR3 sequences, with about 42% of them counted one time only. Of the sample, about 21% is held by the ten largest clones.

Systemically healthy Caucasian individuals from Russia, some 40 in total and aged roughly 6 to 95 years, were included as donors. About 10 milliliters of peripheral blood were collected from each donor into EDTA-treated Vacutainer tubes. Ficoll-Paque density-gradient centrifugation was used to isolate PBMCs, with at least 6.5 million per sample. Total RNA was extracted from PBMCs with Trizol reagent, with at least 5.5 micrograms obtained per sample. The percentages of naive CD45RAhigh/CD27high T cells were determined by flow cytometry on a PBMC aliquot from every donor. The table lists this clonotype with a few counts. Its target antigen remains unknown. Base qualities are not at hand, and no much larger clone is one base apart. The specimen was blood. This receptor was obtained from a man aged 60 to 69 in good health.

The CDR3 is CSARDRKLNYGYTF. The nucleotide sequence is given as TGCAGTGCTAGGGACAGGAAACTTAACTATGGCTACACCTTC. The rearrangement combines TRBV20-1 with TRBJ1-2; 7 junctional bases match TRBD1. CDR3 length: 14 amino acids, cysteine to phenylalanine. Just the 42-base CDR3 DNA is kept, in frame starting at base 1. Clipping removes 3 bases from V and 1 base from J, with 5 as the unmatched junction base count. CDR1 and CDR2, per the germline V gene (reference sequence), are DFQATT and SNEGSKA.